A selection of T cell receptor beta chains follows, all from one sample in a study of blood T cell repertoires in COVID-19. TCRdb's table, derived via immunoSEQ multiplex PCR, lists solely in-frame clones and lacks some. The sample consists of about 230,000 clones, roughly 80% of them appearing once. Sequencing was carried out using peripheral blood. Every receptor here comes from a woman aged 80 or over with acute or convalescent COVID-19. CDR3s include the opening cysteine and the closing phenylalanine or tryptophan. D genes are given only for firm matches. The size of a clone is reported for some rows only, either as once, few or many, or as a class for expanded clones.

v_gene,abundance,d_gene,j_gene,len,CDR3aa,CDR3nt
TRBV6-2/TRBV6-3,-,-,TRBJ2-3,14,CASNPLASTDTQYF,TGTGCCAGCAACCCCCTAGCAAGCACAGATACGCAGTATTTT
TRBV30,-,-,TRBJ1-3,14,CAWSVPGSGNTIYF,TGTGCCTGGAGTGTCCCGGGTTCTGGAAACACCATATATTTT
TRBV3-1/TRBV3-2,few,TRBD1,TRBJ1-3,14,CASSRQGGGNTIYF,TGTGCCAGCAGCAGACAGGGAGGTGGAAACACCATATATTTT
TRBV5-4,-,TRBD2,TRBJ2-3,15,CASSPGTSGTDTQYF,TGTGCCAGCAGCCCCGGGACTAGCGGTACAGATACGCAGTATTTT
TRBV21-1,-,-,TRBJ2-7,18,CASSNLAGSVCASYEQYF,TGTGCCAGCAGCAACCTAGCGGGGAGCGTCTGTGCCTCCTACGAGCAGTACTTC
TRBV19,-,-,TRBJ1-6,16,CASNPTSGSYNSPLHF,TGTGCCAGTAATCCCACTTCGGGCTCCTATAATTCACCCCTCCACTTT
TRBV10-3,-,TRBD1,TRBJ2-7,13,CAISPGQGYEQYF,TGTGCCATCAGTCCGGGACAGGGCTACGAGCAGTACTTC
TRBV9,-,TRBD1,TRBJ1-2,14,CASSEGQSNYGYTF,TGTGCCAGCAGCGAGGGACAGTCTAACTATGGCTACACCTTC
TRBV28,once,-,TRBJ2-3,14,CASSTSRIPDTQYF,TGTGCCAGCAGTACTAGCAGGATCCCAGATACGCAGTATTTT
TRBV5-5,-,TRBD1,TRBJ1-4,15,CASSPPGQGSEKLFF,TGTGCCAGCAGCCCACCGGGACAGGGCAGTGAAAAACTGTTTTTT
TRBV29-1,-,-,TRBJ1-3,12,CSVDRGGNTIYF,TGCAGCGTTGATAGAGGTGGAAACACCATATATTTT
TRBV5-1,-,TRBD2,TRBJ2-7,15,CASSAGSSGTYEQYF,TGCGCCAGCAGCGCCGGGTCTAGCGGCACCTACGAGCAGTACTTC
TRBV30,-,-,TRBJ1-4,16,CAWSVGRGVPNEKLFF,TGTGCCTGGAGTGTCGGGAGGGGAGTACCTAATGAAAAACTGTTTTTT
TRBV18,-,-,TRBJ1-4,14,CASSPQELNEKLFF,TGTGCCAGCTCACCACAGGAGCTTAATGAAAAACTGTTTTTT
TRBV21-1,-,-,TRBJ2-1,19,CASSNKGLAGGATYNEQFF,TGTGCCAGCAGCAATAAGGGACTAGCGGGGGGGGCGACCTACAATGAGCAGTTCTTC